This T cell receptor (beta chain) is drawn from a study of graft-versus-host responses after intestinal transplantation. V lost 4 bases to trimming and J lost 1 base, with 11 bases between them. Germline CDR1 is SEHNR and CDR2 is FQNEAQ (reference sequence). The CDR3 is 14 residues long. The table came from immunoSEQ multiplex PCR; TCRdb's copy has only in-frame clones and leaves some out. The sample has nearly 100,000 clones, roughly 90% seen once. The V and J genes are TRBV7-9 and TRBJ2-7; a weak D match, TRBD1 (6 bases). The source was PBMCs, collected 450 to 480 days after intestinal transplant. This TCR derives from a human patient who received an intestinal transplant, so some T cells may come from the graft donor. CDR3 DNA sequence: TGTGCCAGCAGCTGGGTACAGGGTTCCTACGAGCAGTACTTC. Protein sequence: CASSWVQGSYEQYF.